This TCR beta chain was sequenced for a study of CD8 T cells in Susac syndrome. The CDR3 sequence is 15 residues long. V shed 5 bases and J shed 7 bases, with 17 bases lying between them. The germline V gene encodes CDR1 LNHDA and CDR2 SQIVND (reference sequence). Blood CD8+ and CD4+ T cells underwent high-throughput TCR beta sequencing. While CD8+ and CD4+ T cells were isolated negatively, TEMRA cells were enriched by FACS. Random hexamers primed reverse transcription of roughly 0.45 to 1 ug RNA. Amplification of TCR beta CDR3 was carried out by immunoSEQ multiplex PCR, which covered 54 Vbeta and 13 Jbeta segments. Each CDR3 protein gets one entry after TCRdb re-called the immunoSEQ multiplex PCR reads with MiXCR. The profile covers around 180,000 distinct CDR3 sequences, with roughly 92% appearing a single time and roughly 0.1% taken by the ten largest.

Sequencing was done on a sample of CD4+ T cells from PBMCs. The clonotype originates from a human donor with multiple sclerosis. V gene TRBV19 combines with J gene TRBJ1-4; no firm D call. This CDR3 is CASSPMGPLAEKLFF. In nucleotides, the CDR3 is TGTGCCAGTAGTCCAATGGGCCCTCTGGCTGAAAAACTGTTTTTT.